A selection of T cell receptor beta chains follows, all from one sample in a study of cytomegalovirus exposure and HLA in healthy donors. TCRdb keeps only in-frame clones here, not all; method: immunoSEQ multiplex PCR. In the table there are about 190,000 clones, 80% of which are singletons. The material sequenced was PBMCs. These receptors were collected from a man aged 35 to 55 in good health and CMV-seropositive. Both conserved end residues are part of each CDR3. A D gene is named only where the DNA matches it firmly. Part of the rows lack a size; the others show once, few, many or a class for expanded clones.

TGTGCCAGCAGTTGGCGCGGGGCCAGCTCCTACAATGAGCAGTTCTTC CASSWRGASSYNEQFF TRBJ2-1 NA NA TRBV6-5
TGTGCCAGCAGCTTAAAGGCCGGGACAGGGGCTGAGCAGTACTTC CASSLKAGTGAEQYF TRBJ2-7 TRBD1 once TRBV7-3
TGTGCCAGCAGCCCCTCGCGCAGCACAGATACGCAGTATTTT CASSPSRSTDTQYF TRBJ2-3 NA NA TRBV7-3
TGTGCCAGCAGTGAGGGTGTCAGGGATATAGAGACCCAGTACTTC CASSEGVRDIETQYF TRBJ2-5 NA NA TRBV25-1
TGTGCCAGCAGTTTAGGCCTCCAAGGGAGAAACATTCAGTACTTC CASSLGLQGRNIQYF TRBJ2-4 NA NA TRBV28
TGTGCTAGTGGTCAGGGACAGTCTTCTGGAAACACCATATATTTT CASGQGQSSGNTIYF TRBJ1-3 TRBD1 NA TRBV12-5
TGTGCCAGCAGTGTACAGGGTGAAGCTTTCTTT CASSVQGEAFF TRBJ1-1 NA NA TRBV2
TGTGCCAGCAGCTTGGGGGGGGACTACGAGCAGTACTTC CASSLGGDYEQYF TRBJ2-7 NA NA TRBV5-6
TGTGCCAGCAGGCTATCTAGCGGGGGACCCGAAAAGCAGTTCTTC CASRLSSGGPEKQFF TRBJ2-1 TRBD2 once TRBV7-2
TGTGCCAGCAGCTTAGGGACAGGGGGGAACTACGAGCAGTACTTC CASSLGTGGNYEQYF TRBJ2-7 TRBD1 NA TRBV7-3
TGTGCCAGTAGTGAGACTAGCGGGGGGCCCTACGAGCAGTACTTC CASSETSGGPYEQYF TRBJ2-7 TRBD2 NA TRBV19
TGTGCCAGCAGCCTCCGAGGAGGGTTAACCTACGAGCAGTACTTC CASSLRGGLTYEQYF TRBJ2-7 NA NA TRBV11-2
TGTGCCAGCTCCGGGACAGCCTTTTACGAGCAGTACTTC CASSGTAFYEQYF TRBJ2-7 TRBD1 NA TRBV6-1
TGTGCCTGGAGTCCGGGGGGACGAAACTATGGCTACACCTTC CAWSPGGRNYGYTF TRBJ1-2 NA NA TRBV30
TGCGCCAGCAGCTTGTCTGGTTCCAGCTCTGGAAACACCATATATTTT CASSLSGSSSGNTIYF TRBJ1-3 NA NA TRBV5-1
TGCAGCGTTGCGGGCAGGGCTAAGTATGGCTACACCTTC CSVAGRAKYGYTF TRBJ1-2 NA NA TRBV29-1
TGCGCCACCCTCACAGGGGGCACTGAAGCTTTCTTT CATLTGGTEAFF TRBJ1-1 TRBD1 NA TRBV10-2